This is a list of T cell receptor beta chains from one sample in a study of blood T cell repertoires in COVID-19. The assay was immunoSEQ multiplex PCR, and TCRdb's table has in-frame clones only and misses some. The sample yields approximately 360,000 clones, over 75% seen once. Sequenced sample: PBMCs or T cells enriched from blood (not recorded which). The receptors come from a middle-aged man in a cohort exposed to, infected with or recovered from COVID-19 (not recorded which). CDR3s include the opening cysteine and the closing phenylalanine or tryptophan. The order of the fields is J gene, V gene, CDR3 protein.

>TRBJ1-1|TRBV5-1
CASSLVSQSNTEAFF
>TRBJ2-7|TRBV5-1
CASFESIGYEQYF
>TRBJ2-3|TRBV6-1
CASSEIAATDTQYF
>TRBJ2-7|TRBV15
CATSRAGTGAEQYF
>TRBJ2-1|TRBV7-9
CATQGGARENSSYNEQFF
>TRBJ1-6|TRBV7-9
CASSAPPGLGIPLHF
>TRBJ2-7|TRBV29-1
CSVDGTGVGEQYF
>TRBJ2-1|TRBV5-4
CASSPSSGRGNEQFF
>TRBJ1-5|TRBV3-1/TRBV3-2
CASSQDLGASVYF
>TRBJ2-7|TRBV2
CASSRDSRGEQYF
>TRBJ2-2|TRBV9
CASSVWNGAGELFF
>TRBJ1-6|TRBV30
CAWRSRTGMSSPLHF
>TRBJ1-5|TRBV6-5
CASSLRGQNQPQHF
>TRBJ2-1|TRBV6-5
CASSYSGLEQFF
>TRBJ2-3|TRBV29-1
CSVGTSGGRDTQYF
>TRBJ2-7|TRBV18
CASFRDRGPYEQYF
>TRBJ2-7|TRBV18
CASSPSGRTSYEQYF
>TRBJ2-1|TRBV27
CASSRNDRDDEQFF
>TRBJ2-7|TRBV27
CASSSPGQGTHEQYF
>TRBJ2-1|TRBV6-5
CASSRTDSSYNEQFF
>TRBJ2-3|TRBV11-2
CASRPARMPTDTQYF
>TRBJ1-6|TRBV5-6
CASSLDSSSSPLHF
>TRBJ1-6|TRBV2
CASTPPLYSPLHF
>TRBJ2-7|TRBV10-3
CAISEGSESYEQYF
>TRBJ2-2|TRBV19
CASRKGQNTGELFF
>TRBJ2-7|TRBV20-1
CSAPLSYEQYF
>TRBJ2-4|TRBV19
CASSTGQGGSIQYF
>TRBJ2-4|TRBV14
CASSLGPSGQYF
>TRBJ2-2|TRBV7-9
CASSRGPRTGGTGELFF
>TRBJ1-5|TRBV21-1
CASSTQGSQPQHF
>TRBJ1-1|TRBV28
CASSLSLLPVRSDTEAFF
>TRBJ1-1|TRBV18
CASSPTGLGTEAFF
>TRBJ1-6|TRBV30
CAWSVKTRNSPLHF
>TRBJ1-1|TRBV11-2
CASGGRAGNTEAFF
>TRBJ1-5|TRBV6-1
CASSDKERLEGNQPQHF
>TRBJ1-6|TRBV28
CASRDTGSAYNSPLHF
>TRBJ1-1|TRBV9
CASSVTGGRNTEAFF
>TRBJ1-1|TRBV11-2
CASRERLNTEAFF
>TRBJ2-1|TRBV29-1
CSVGGTSGTFYNEQFF
>TRBJ2-5|TRBV2
CATYSGGTGETQYF
>TRBJ2-5|TRBV4-1
CASSQGSGMGGTQYF
>TRBJ2-7|TRBV5-1
CASSFGTSGRVAYEQYF
>TRBJ2-3|TRBV11-2
CASSARGLAGTDTQYF
>TRBJ2-5|TRBV9
CASSGGTFQETQYF
>TRBJ2-7|TRBV28
CASSLSPSGPYEQYF
>TRBJ2-5|TRBV30
CAWSPRDYSWETQYF
>TRBJ1-2|TRBV6-5
CASSYWGEGPYGYTF
>TRBJ1-2|TRBV19
CASSIHRGANYGYTF
>TRBJ1-2|TRBV28
CASSPRDGGNYGYTF
>TRBJ1-2|TRBV9
CASSVGQRQGVDYGYTF
>TRBJ2-2|TRBV5-1
CASSWGGSTGELFF
>TRBJ2-2|TRBV7-3
CASSSQVTGELFF
>TRBJ2-6|TRBV18
CASSPFPGPGGSGANVLTF
>TRBJ2-7|TRBV28
CASSGRDRVYEQYF
>TRBJ2-5|TRBV20-1
CSASSSGSGYEETQYF
>TRBJ1-1|TRBV30
CAWSNYGDEAFF
>TRBJ2-7|TRBV7-8
CASSRTIDRGNYEQYF
>TRBJ1-5|TRBV12-5
CASGLVSPGGNQPQHF